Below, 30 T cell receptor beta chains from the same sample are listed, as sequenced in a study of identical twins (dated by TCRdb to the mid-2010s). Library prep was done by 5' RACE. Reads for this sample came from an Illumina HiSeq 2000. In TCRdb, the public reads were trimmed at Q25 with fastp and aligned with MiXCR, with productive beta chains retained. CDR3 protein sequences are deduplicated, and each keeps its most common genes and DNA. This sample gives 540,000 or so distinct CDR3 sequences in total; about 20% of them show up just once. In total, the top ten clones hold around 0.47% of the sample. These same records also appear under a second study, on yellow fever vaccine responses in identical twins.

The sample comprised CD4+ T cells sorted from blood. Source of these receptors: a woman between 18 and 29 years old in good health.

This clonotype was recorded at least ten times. The CDR3 nucleotides read TGTGCCAGCAGCGTAGATATGAACACTGAAGCTTTCTTT. Residues: CASSVDMNTEAFF. J is TRBJ1-1 and V is TRBV9; D remains unclear. V lost 0 bases and J 0 bases, leaving 3 bases between the germline ends. The CDR3 sequence is 13 residues long. Looked up from germline, CDR1 is SGDLS and CDR2 is YYNGEE. Based on the CDR3 plus reference TRBV9 and TRBJ1-1, the full variable domain is DSGVTQTPKHLITATGQRVTLRCSPRSGDLSVYWYQQSLDQGLQFLIQYYNGEERAKGNILERFSAQQFPDLHSELNLSSLELGDSALYFCASSVDMNTEAFFGQGTRLTVV.

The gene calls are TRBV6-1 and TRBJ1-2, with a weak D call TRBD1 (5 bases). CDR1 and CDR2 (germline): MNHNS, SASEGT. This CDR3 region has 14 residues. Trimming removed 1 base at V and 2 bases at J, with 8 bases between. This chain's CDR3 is CASSEGTPNYGYTF. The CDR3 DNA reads TGTGCCAGCAGTGAAGGGACACCCAACTATGGCTACACCTTC.

CDR3: CASRDYEQYF. CDR3 sequence (DNA): TGTGCCAGCAGGGACTACGAGCAGTACTTC. This chain joins TRBV6-2 or TRBV6-3 and TRBJ2-7, with D hard to call. V dropped 6 bases and J dropped 3 bases, with 3 bases sitting between them. The CDR3 totals 10 residues. Germline CDR1 is MNHEY and CDR2 is SVGEGT.

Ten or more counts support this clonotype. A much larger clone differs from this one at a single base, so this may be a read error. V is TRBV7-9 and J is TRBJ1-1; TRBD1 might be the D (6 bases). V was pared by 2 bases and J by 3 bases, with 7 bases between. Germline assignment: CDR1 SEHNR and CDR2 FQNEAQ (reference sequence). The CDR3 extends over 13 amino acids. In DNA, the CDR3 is TGTGCCAGCAGCTTAAACAGGGACACTGAAGCTTTCTTT. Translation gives CASSLNRDTEAFF.

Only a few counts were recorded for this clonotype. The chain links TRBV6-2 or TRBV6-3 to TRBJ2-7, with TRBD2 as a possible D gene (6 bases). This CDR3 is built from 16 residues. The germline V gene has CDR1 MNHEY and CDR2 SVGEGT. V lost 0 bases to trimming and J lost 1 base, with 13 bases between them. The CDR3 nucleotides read TGTGCCAGCAGTTACTCGCCCCTGGGACTGTCCTACGAGCAGTACTTC. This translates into CASSYSPLGLSYEQYF.

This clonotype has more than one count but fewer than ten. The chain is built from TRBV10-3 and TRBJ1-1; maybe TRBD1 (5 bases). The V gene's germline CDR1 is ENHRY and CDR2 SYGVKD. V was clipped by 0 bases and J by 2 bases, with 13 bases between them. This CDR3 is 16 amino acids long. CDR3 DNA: TGTGCCATCAGTGAGTCCTTACAGGTTTCCAACACTGAAGCTTTCTTT. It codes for CAISESLQVSNTEAFF.

This CDR3 reads CASSILSGNNEQFF. CDR3 DNA sequence: TGTGCCAGCAGTATCCTTAGCGGCAACAATGAGCAGTTCTTC. The chain links TRBV12-3 or TRBV12-4 to TRBJ2-1, with TRBD2 as a possible D gene (6 bases). The CDR3 length is 14 residues. The V end was cut by 5 bases, the J end by 5 bases, with 13 bases between.

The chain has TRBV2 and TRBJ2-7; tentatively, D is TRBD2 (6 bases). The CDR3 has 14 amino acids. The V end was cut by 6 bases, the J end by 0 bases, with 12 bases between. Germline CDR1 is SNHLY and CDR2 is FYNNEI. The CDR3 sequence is CASRGGLSSYEQYV. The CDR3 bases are TGTGCCAGCAGGGGCGGACTAAGCTCCTACGAGCAGTACGTC.

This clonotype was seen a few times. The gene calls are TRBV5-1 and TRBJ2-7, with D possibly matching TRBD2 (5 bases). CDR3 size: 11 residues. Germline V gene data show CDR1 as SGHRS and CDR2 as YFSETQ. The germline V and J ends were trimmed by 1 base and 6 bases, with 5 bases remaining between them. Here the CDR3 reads CASSLSGEQYF. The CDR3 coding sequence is TGCGCCAGCAGCTTGAGCGGCGAGCAGTACTTC.

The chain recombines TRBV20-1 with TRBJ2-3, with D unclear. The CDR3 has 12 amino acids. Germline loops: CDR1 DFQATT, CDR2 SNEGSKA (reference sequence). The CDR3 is CTEERSTDTQYF. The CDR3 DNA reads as TGCACCGAAGAGAGGAGCACAGATACGCAGTATTTT.

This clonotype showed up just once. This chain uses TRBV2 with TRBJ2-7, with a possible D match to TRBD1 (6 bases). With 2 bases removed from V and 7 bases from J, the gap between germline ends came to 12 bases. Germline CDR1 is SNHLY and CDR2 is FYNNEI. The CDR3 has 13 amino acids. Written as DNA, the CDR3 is TGTGCCAGCAGTGAAAACAGGGAGAGAGAGCAGTACTTC. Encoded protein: CASSENREREQYF.

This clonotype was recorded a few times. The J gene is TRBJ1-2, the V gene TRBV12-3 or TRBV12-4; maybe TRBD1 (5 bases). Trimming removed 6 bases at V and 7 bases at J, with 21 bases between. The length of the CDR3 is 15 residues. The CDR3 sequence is CASSKGFVGVGGYTF. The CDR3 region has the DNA TGTGCCAGCAGCAAGGGGTTCGTGGGGGTGGGTGGCTACACCTTC.

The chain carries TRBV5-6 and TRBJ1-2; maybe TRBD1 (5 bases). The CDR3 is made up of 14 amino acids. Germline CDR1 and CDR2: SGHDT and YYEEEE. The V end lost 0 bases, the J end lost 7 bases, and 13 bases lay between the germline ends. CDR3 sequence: CASSLEWRGSGYTF. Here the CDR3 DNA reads TGTGCCAGCAGCTTGGAATGGAGGGGTAGTGGCTACACCTTC.

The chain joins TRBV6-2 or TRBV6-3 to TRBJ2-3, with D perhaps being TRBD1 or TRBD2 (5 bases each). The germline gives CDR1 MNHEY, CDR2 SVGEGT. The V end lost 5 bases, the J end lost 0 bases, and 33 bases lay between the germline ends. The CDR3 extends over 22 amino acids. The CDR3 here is CASSTSPGRRGFVALSTDTQYF. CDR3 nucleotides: TGTGCCAGCAGTACCAGTCCGGGACGCCGGGGTTTTGTGGCACTTAGCACAGATACGCAGTATTTT.

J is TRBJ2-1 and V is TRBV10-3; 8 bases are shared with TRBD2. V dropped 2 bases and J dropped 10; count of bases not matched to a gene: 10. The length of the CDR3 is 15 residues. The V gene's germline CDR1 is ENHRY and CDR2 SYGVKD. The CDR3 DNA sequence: TGTGCCATCAGTGAGAGGGGACCCTCGGGGGGGGAGCAGTTCTTC. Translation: CAISERGPSGGEQFF.

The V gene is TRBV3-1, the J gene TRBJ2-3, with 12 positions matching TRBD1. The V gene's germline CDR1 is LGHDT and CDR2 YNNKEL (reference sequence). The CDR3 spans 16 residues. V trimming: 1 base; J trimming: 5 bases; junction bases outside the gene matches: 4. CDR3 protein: CASSQAGTGGIDTQYF. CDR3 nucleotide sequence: TGTGCCAGCAGCCAAGCAGGGACAGGGGGCATAGATACGCAGTATTTT.

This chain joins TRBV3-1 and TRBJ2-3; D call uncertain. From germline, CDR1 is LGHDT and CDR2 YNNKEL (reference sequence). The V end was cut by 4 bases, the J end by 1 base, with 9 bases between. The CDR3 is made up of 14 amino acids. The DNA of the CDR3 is TGTGCCAGCAGCCCCGTGGGCGGCACAGATACGCAGTATTTT. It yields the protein CASSPVGGTDTQYF.

The CDR3 DNA reads TGTGCCAGCAGTGAACTTTCTAGCCTTAATGAGCAGTTCTTC. It codes for CASSELSSLNEQFF. V is TRBV25-1 and J is TRBJ2-1; a possible D gene is TRBD2 (5 bases). The CDR3 totals 14 residues. The germline V and J ends were trimmed by 2 bases and 7 bases, with 12 bases remaining between them. Germline V gene data show CDR1 as MGHDK and CDR2 as SYGVNS. Combining the CDR3 with reference TRBV25-1 and TRBJ2-1 gives the whole variable domain EADIYQTPRYLVIGTGKKITLECSQTMGHDKMYWYQQDPGMELHLIHYSYGVNSTEKGDLSSESTVSRIRTEHFPLTLESARPSHTSQYLCASSELSSLNEQFFGPGTRLTVL.

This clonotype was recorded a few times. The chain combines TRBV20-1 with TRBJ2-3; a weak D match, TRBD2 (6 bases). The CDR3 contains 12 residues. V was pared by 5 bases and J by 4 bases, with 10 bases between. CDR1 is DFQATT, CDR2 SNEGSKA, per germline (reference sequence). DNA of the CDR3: TGCAGTGCTGAGGAGGGCCCAGATACGCAGTATTTT. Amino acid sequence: CSAEEGPDTQYF.

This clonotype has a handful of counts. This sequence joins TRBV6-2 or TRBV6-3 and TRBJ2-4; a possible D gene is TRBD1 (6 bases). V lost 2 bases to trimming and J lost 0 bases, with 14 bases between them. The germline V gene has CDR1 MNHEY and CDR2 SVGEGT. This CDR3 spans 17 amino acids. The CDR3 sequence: CASSYMGAGLAKNIQYF. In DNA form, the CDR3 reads TGTGCCAGCAGTTACATGGGGGCCGGACTAGCCAAAAACATTCAGTACTTC.

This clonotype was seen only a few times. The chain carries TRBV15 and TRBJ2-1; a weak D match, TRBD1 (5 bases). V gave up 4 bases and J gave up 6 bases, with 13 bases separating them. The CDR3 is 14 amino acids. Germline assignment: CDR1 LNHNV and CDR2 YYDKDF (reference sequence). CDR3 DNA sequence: TGTGCCACCAGCATTGCCAGGGTGGGCAATGAGCAGTTCTTC. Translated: CATSIARVGNEQFF.

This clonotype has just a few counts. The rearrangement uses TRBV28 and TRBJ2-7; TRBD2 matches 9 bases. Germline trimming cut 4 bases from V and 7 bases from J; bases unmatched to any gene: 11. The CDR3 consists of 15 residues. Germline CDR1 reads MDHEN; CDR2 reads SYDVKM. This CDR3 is CASSSPASGTWEQYF. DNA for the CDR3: TGTGCCAGCAGTTCTCCGGCTAGCGGGACCTGGGAGCAGTACTTC.

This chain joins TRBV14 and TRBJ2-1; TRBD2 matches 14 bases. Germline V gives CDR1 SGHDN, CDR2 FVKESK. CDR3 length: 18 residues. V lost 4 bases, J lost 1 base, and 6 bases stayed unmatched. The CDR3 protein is CASSRWTSGGRSYNEQFF. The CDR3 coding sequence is TGTGCCAGCAGCCGTTGGACTAGCGGGGGGAGGTCCTACAATGAGCAGTTCTTC.

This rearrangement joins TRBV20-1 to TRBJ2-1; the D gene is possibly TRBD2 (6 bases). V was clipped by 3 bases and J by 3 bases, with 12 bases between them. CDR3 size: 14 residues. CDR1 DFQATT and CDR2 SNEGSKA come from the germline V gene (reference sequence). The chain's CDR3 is CSASGGENYNEQFF. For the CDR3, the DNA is TGCAGTGCTAGTGGAGGGGAAAACTACAATGAGCAGTTCTTC.

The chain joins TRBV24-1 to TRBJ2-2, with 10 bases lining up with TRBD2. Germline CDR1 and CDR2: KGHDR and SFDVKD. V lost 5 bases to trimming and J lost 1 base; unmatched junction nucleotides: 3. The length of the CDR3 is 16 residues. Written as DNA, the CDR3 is TGTGCCACCAGTGGCACTAGCGGGAAGAACACCGGGGAGCTGTTTTTT. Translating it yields CATSGTSGKNTGELFF.

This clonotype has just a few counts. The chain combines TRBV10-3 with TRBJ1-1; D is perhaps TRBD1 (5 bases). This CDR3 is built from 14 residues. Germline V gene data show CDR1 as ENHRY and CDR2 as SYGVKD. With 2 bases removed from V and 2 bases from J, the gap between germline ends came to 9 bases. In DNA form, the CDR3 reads TGTGCCATCAGTGAGAGGGGTTTAAACACTGAAGCTTTCTTT. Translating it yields CAISERGLNTEAFF.

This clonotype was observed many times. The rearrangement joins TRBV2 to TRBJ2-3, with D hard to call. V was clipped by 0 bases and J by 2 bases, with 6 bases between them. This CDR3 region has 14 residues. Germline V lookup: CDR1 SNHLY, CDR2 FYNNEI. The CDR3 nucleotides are TGTGCCAGCAGTGAAGCGACTCACACAGATACGCAGTATTTT. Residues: CASSEATHTDTQYF.

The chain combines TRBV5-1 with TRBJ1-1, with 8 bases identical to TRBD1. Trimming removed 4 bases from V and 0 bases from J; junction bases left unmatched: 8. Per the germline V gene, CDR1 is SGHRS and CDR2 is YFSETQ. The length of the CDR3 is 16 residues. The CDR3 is CASSKGQGPMNTEAFF. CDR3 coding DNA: TGCGCCAGCAGCAAAGGACAGGGCCCCATGAACACTGAAGCTTTCTTT.

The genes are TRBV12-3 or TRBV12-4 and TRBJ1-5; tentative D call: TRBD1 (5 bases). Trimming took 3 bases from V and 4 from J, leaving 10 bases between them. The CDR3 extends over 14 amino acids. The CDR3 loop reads CASSFLDRNQPQHF. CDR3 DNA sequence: TGTGCCAGCAGTTTTCTCGACAGAAATCAGCCCCAGCATTTT.

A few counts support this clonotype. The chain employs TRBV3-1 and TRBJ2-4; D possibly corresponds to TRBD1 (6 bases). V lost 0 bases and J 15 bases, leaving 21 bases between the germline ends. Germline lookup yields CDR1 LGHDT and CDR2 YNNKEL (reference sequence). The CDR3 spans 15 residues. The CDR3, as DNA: TGTGCCAGCAGCCAAGATCGAGGGGGAGAAAAAGGACGGTACTTC. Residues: CASSQDRGGEKGRYF. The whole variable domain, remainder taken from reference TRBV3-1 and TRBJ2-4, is DTAVSQTPKYLVTQMGNDKSIKCEQNLGHDTMYWYKQDSKKFLKIMFSYNNKELIINETVPNRFSPKSPDKAHLNLHINSLELGDSAVYFCASSQDRGGEKGRYFGAGTRLSVL.